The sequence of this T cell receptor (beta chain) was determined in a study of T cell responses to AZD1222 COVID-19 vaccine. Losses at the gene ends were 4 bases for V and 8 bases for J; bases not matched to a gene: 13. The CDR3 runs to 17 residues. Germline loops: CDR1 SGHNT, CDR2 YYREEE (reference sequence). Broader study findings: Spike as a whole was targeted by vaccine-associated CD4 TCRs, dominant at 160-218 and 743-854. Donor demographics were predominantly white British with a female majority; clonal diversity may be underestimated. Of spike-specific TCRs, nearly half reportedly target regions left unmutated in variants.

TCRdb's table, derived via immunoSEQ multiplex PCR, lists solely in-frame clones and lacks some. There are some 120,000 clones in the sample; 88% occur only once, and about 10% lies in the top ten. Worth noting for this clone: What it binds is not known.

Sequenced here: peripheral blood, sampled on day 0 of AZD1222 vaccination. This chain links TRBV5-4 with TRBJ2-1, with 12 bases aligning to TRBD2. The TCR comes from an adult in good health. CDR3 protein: CASSLGALAGGMDEQFF. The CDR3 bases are TGTGCCAGCAGCCTAGGGGCACTAGCGGGGGGTATGGATGAGCAGTTCTTC.